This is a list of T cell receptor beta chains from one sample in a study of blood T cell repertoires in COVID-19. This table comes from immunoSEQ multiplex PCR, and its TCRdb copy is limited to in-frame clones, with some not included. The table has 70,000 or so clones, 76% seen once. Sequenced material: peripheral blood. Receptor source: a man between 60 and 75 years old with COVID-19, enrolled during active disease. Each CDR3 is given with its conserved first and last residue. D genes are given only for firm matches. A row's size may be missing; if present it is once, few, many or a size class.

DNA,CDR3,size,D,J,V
TGTGCCAGCAGCCTCCCTACTCGGGAGGTTAACACCGGGGAGCTGTTTTTT,CASSLPTREVNTGELFF,.,TRBD2,TRBJ2-2,TRBV3-1/TRBV3-2
TGTGCCAGCAGTTTCCGGGACAGCCAATACTTC,CASSFRDSQYF,.,TRBD1,TRBJ1-2,TRBV12-3/TRBV12-4
TGTGCCAGCAGCTTAGAAGGACAGGGGTTTACTGGGGCCAACGTCCTGACTTTC,CASSLEGQGFTGANVLTF,.,TRBD1,TRBJ2-6,TRBV7-9
TGTGCCAGCAGCTCCCCCGGCGGACAGATAGCCTACGAGCAGTACTTC,CASSSPGGQIAYEQYF,.,.,TRBJ2-7,TRBV21-1
TGCGCCAGCAGCCCCCGGGGTACCCCAACCTACGAGCAGTACTTC,CASSPRGTPTYEQYF,.,.,TRBJ2-7,TRBV5-1
TGTGCCAGCAGCTTACTACCGACTAGCGCGAGTTCGACAGATACGCAGTATTTT,CASSLLPTSASSTDTQYF,.,TRBD2,TRBJ2-3,TRBV7-3
TGCGCCAGCAGCCAAGGGTCGGCGGGAGTGTGGGCAGATACGCAGTATTTT,CASSQGSAGVWADTQYF,.,TRBD2,TRBJ2-3,TRBV4-1
TGTGCCATCAGTGAGTCGAGAACCAACTACACCTTC,CAISESRTNYTF,.,.,TRBJ1-2,TRBV10-3
TGTGCCAGCAGCTCGGGACTCATGAACACTGAAGCTTTCTTT,CASSSGLMNTEAFF,medium-sized,.,TRBJ1-1,TRBV11-3
TGTGCCAGCAGCTCCACCCAGGGTCCGGATAACTATGGCTACACCTTC,CASSSTQGPDNYGYTF,.,.,TRBJ1-2,TRBV7-9
TGTGCCAGCAGGGGCAGGGGGTTTGAAAAACTGTTTTTT,CASRGRGFEKLFF,.,TRBD1,TRBJ1-4,TRBV3-1/TRBV3-2
TGTGCCACCACCGTGAGGGTCCTCGGCTACAATGAGCAGTTCTTC,CATTVRVLGYNEQFF,.,.,TRBJ2-1,TRBV19
TGTGCCAGCACGAACTTTAGCAATCAGCCCCAGCATTTT,CASTNFSNQPQHF,.,.,TRBJ1-5,TRBV12-3/TRBV12-4
TGTGCCAGTAGTATACAGGGCTTGGATCAGCCCCAGCATTTT,CASSIQGLDQPQHF,.,.,TRBJ1-5,TRBV19
TGCAGTACAGGGTTGGGAGAGACCCAGTACTTC,CSTGLGETQYF,.,.,TRBJ2-5,TRBV20-1
TGTGCCAGCAGCCCTGGACCCAGGGGTGGAAACACCATATATTTT,CASSPGPRGGNTIYF,.,.,TRBJ1-3,TRBV11-3
TGCGCCAGCAGCCGAATTGCCCCAACAGGGGGCTCAGGTGAAAAACTGTTTTTT,CASSRIAPTGGSGEKLFF,.,TRBD1,TRBJ1-4,TRBV5-1
TGTGCCACCAGTAAAGGGACAGGGGGAACAGATACGCAGTATTTT,CATSKGTGGTDTQYF,.,TRBD1,TRBJ2-3,TRBV24-1
TGCGCCAGCAGCTTGGCAGGGGGCGACGGTTCACCCCTCCACTTT,CASSLAGGDGSPLHF,.,TRBD1,TRBJ1-6,TRBV5-1
TGCGCCACCTCACAGGGGGCGGACGGGGAGCTGTTTTTT,CATSQGADGELFF,.,TRBD1,TRBJ2-2,TRBV5-1
TGTGCCAGCAGCCGCCCCGGGAGCAGTGCCATTCAGTACTTC,CASSRPGSSAIQYF,once,.,TRBJ2-4,TRBV13
TGTGCCAGCAGCTTTGGACTAGGTCAGACCAAAAACATTCAGTACTTC,CASSFGLGQTKNIQYF,.,.,TRBJ2-4,TRBV12-1
TGTGCCAGCAGACTTCGTCGAAACACCATATATTTT,CASRLRRNTIYF,.,.,TRBJ1-3,TRBV28
TGTGCCAGCAGCATAGACAGACAAGAGACCCAGTACTTC,CASSIDRQETQYF,.,.,TRBJ2-5,TRBV7-7
TGCGCCAGTTCAACAGGGACCGGCTACACCTTC,CASSTGTGYTF,once,.,TRBJ1-2,TRBV5-1
TGTGCCAGTAGTATAAGCGGGACACCCCAAGAGACCCAGTACTTC,CASSISGTPQETQYF,once,.,TRBJ2-5,TRBV19
TGTGCCAGCAGTGACGGGACAGCTATGAACACTGAAGCTTTCTTT,CASSDGTAMNTEAFF,.,TRBD1,TRBJ1-1,TRBV2
TGCGCCAGCAGCTTGTTTTCCGCGGGACTAAACAATGAGCAGTTCTTC,CASSLFSAGLNNEQFF,.,TRBD2,TRBJ2-1,TRBV5-1
TGCGCCAGCAGTGAATCCTCCAAAAACATTCAGTACTTC,CASSESSKNIQYF,.,.,TRBJ2-4,TRBV10-1
TGTGCCAGTAGTATTGGAGGAATTGGCGAGCAGTACTTC,CASSIGGIGEQYF,.,.,TRBJ2-7,TRBV19
TGTGCCAGCAGTGATGACAGGGTTGCCTACGAGCAGTACTTC,CASSDDRVAYEQYF,.,TRBD1,TRBJ2-7,TRBV2
TGTGCCAGCAGCCAATTGGGGGGGAGGCAGTACTTC,CASSQLGGRQYF,.,TRBD2,TRBJ2-7,TRBV14
TGTGCCAGCAGCCTCGGCGGGGACTCTTCCTACGAGCAGTACTTC,CASSLGGDSSYEQYF,.,.,TRBJ2-7,TRBV9
TGTGCCAGCAGTGTCCCGGACACGGGGGTCTCCAATGAGCAGTTCTTC,CASSVPDTGVSNEQFF,.,.,TRBJ2-1,TRBV6-1
TGTGCCAGCTCACCTTGGGGACAGGGAGCTATTGCGGATTATAATTCACCCCTCCACTTT,CASSPWGQGAIADYNSPLHF,.,TRBD1,TRBJ1-6,TRBV18
TGCGCCAGCAGGATTCCGGGACTAGCTAACACCGGGGAGCTGTTTTTT,CASRIPGLANTGELFF,.,TRBD2,TRBJ2-2,TRBV5-1
TGTGCCAGCAGCCAAGTCACAGGGGGGGTTGAGACCCAGTACTTC,CASSQVTGGVETQYF,.,.,TRBJ2-5,TRBV14
TGCAGTGCTGGGGGAGGGGGGCCCCACCTCTTC,CSAGGGGPHLF,few,.,TRBJ2-7,TRBV20-1
TGCGCCAGCAGCTTGGCCGACAGGGACCAGGATACGCAGTATTTT,CASSLADRDQDTQYF,.,TRBD1,TRBJ2-3,TRBV5-1
TGTGCCAGCAGTTTAGGTAGCGGTGGGACAGATACGCAGTATTTT,CASSLGSGGTDTQYF,.,.,TRBJ2-3,TRBV28
TGTGCCAGCAGCCCAAAGGGACAGCTCAAAAACATTCAGTACTTC,CASSPKGQLKNIQYF,.,TRBD1,TRBJ2-4,TRBV7-9
TGTGCCAGTCTAGCGGGAGGGCCTTACAATGAGCAGTTCTTC,CASLAGGPYNEQFF,.,TRBD2,TRBJ2-1,TRBV13
TGCGCCAGCAGCCAAGGACTAGCGGGCCAAGAGACCCAGTACTTC,CASSQGLAGQETQYF,.,TRBD2,TRBJ2-5,TRBV4-1
TGTGCCAGCAGTTTATCATCAGGGGGCTTTAATAATGAGCAGTTCTTC,CASSLSSGGFNNEQFF,.,TRBD1,TRBJ2-1,TRBV27
TGTGCCACTTCTAGCGGGGTCCTGGATACGCAGTATTTT,CATSSGVLDTQYF,.,TRBD2,TRBJ2-3,TRBV9
TGTGCCAGCAGTTCCTCCTTGAACACTGAAGCTTTCTTT,CASSSSLNTEAFF,.,.,TRBJ1-1,TRBV6-5
TGTGCCAGCATACTAGTAAGCACAGATACGCAGTATTTT,CASILVSTDTQYF,.,.,TRBJ2-3,TRBV6-5
TGTGCCAGCTCGGAGCCGGGCTCCTACAATGAGCAGTTCTTC,CASSEPGSYNEQFF,.,.,TRBJ2-1,TRBV19
TGCAGTGCTAGTCCCCTCGGACAAGCATCTGGAAACACCATATATTTT,CSASPLGQASGNTIYF,once,.,TRBJ1-3,TRBV20-1
TGTGCCAGCAGCTCGACAGGGGATCATTATGGCTACACCTTC,CASSSTGDHYGYTF,.,TRBD1,TRBJ1-2,TRBV7-9
TGTGCCAGCAGCTTAGTCCCGGGAAACCGGGACAGGGACTCCTACGAGCAGTACTTC,CASSLVPGNRDRDSYEQYF,.,TRBD1,TRBJ2-7,TRBV7-6
TGTGCCAGCAGCCAGTGGACAGAAAGTAACGAGCAGTACTTC,CASSQWTESNEQYF,.,.,TRBJ2-7,TRBV28
TGTGCCAGCAGCCAAGATAGGGGTGGTGAGCAGTTCTTC,CASSQDRGGEQFF,.,.,TRBJ2-1,TRBV4-2
TGTGCCTGGACCAGGGGCCGCTCTGGGGCCAACGTCCTGACTTTC,CAWTRGRSGANVLTF,.,.,TRBJ2-6,TRBV30
TGTGCCAGCACCCGGGACAGGGCGAACACTGAAGCTTTCTTT,CASTRDRANTEAFF,once,TRBD1,TRBJ1-1,TRBV6-5
TGTGCCAGCAGCTTTGAACAGGAGCGTGGCTACACCTTC,CASSFEQERGYTF,few,.,TRBJ1-2,TRBV5-4
TGTGCCAGTAGTCGACAGGTTTCGACTGAAGCTTTCTTT,CASSRQVSTEAFF,few,.,TRBJ1-1,TRBV19